These 32 T cell receptor beta chains came from one sample sequenced in a study of blood T cell repertoires in COVID-19. Sequenced by immunoSEQ multiplex PCR; TCRdb stores in-frame clones only, minus some. The table includes 80,000 or so clones, approximately 78% detected once. The sequenced sample was peripheral blood. These receptors all come from a woman aged 60 to 75 with acute or convalescent COVID-19.

The rearrangement joins TRBV6-1 to TRBJ1-2; D is unclear. V was trimmed by 3 bases and J by 9 bases, leaving 11 bases between them. CDR3 length: 12 amino acids. CDR1 and CDR2 from the germline V gene are MNHNS and SASEGT. CDR3 in amino acids: CASSDTTRSYTF. The CDR3 region has the DNA TGTGCCAGCAGTGATACAACCAGGAGCTACACCTTC.

V is TRBV6-5 and J is TRBJ2-5; 9 nucleotides line up with TRBD1. J was trimmed by 4 bases and V by 6 bases; bases with no gene match: 6. Germline assignment: CDR1 MNHEY and CDR2 SVGAGI. This CDR3 comprises 14 residues. This CDR3 reads CASRRQGVGETQYF. The CDR3 region has the DNA TGTGCCAGCAGAAGACAGGGGGTGGGAGAGACCCAGTACTTC.

The CDR3 DNA follows: TGTGCCAGCAGCCAACTGGACAGGCTCCAACCCAATGAGCAGTTCTTC. The encoded protein is CASSQLDRLQPNEQFF. V and J are TRBV14 and TRBJ2-1, with TRBD1 matching over 7 bases. With 2 bases clipped from V and 6 bases from J, the junction kept 10 bases outside the gene matches. This CDR3 has 16 amino acids. Germline V gives CDR1 SGHDN, CDR2 FVKESK. Drawing the rest from reference TRBV14 and TRBJ2-1, the complete variable domain is EAGVTQFPSHSVIEKGQTVTLRCDPISGHDNLYWYRRVMGKEIKFLLHFVKESKQDESGMPNNRFLAERTGGTYSTLKVQPAELEDSGVYFCASSQLDRLQPNEQFFGPGTRLTVL.

V and J are TRBV4-3 and TRBJ2-1; D ambiguous. Germline assignment: CDR1 LGHNA and CDR2 YSLEER. CDR3 length equals 15 residues. Deletions cut 1 base from V and 1 base from J, with 8 bases between. In nucleotides, the CDR3 is TGCGCCAGCAGCCAAGCTACAGATTCCTACAATGAGCAGTTCTTC. Its protein is CASSQATDSYNEQFF.

V is TRBV27 and J is TRBJ1-2; no reliable D call. Germline V gives CDR1 MNHEY, CDR2 SMNVEV (reference sequence). V was clipped by 2 bases and J by 3 bases, with 13 bases between them. This CDR3 is built from 15 residues. The CDR3 is CASSLDGSGDYGYTF. CDR3 DNA sequence: TGTGCCAGCAGTTTAGATGGGTCCGGAGACTATGGCTACACCTTC.

The rearrangement uses TRBV6-1 and TRBJ1-5; D might be TRBD1 (6 bases). Germline V CDR1 and CDR2: MNHNS, SASEGT. The CDR3 runs to 13 residues. V was trimmed by 3 bases and J by 6 bases, leaving 9 bases between them. The CDR3 coding sequence is TGTGCCAGCAGTGACACAGGGTTTCAGCCCCAGCATTTT. Translating gives CASSDTGFQPQHF.

The V call is TRBV7-8, the J call TRBJ2-7; TRBD2 is a possible D gene (5 bases). Trimming cost V 1 base and J 6 bases, with 10 bases left between them. The CDR3 spans 13 residues. Germline CDR1 reads SGHVS; CDR2 reads FQNEAQ. CDR3 bases: TGTGCCAGCAGCTTAGTCGTGGCGGGCGAGCAGTACGTC. It specifies CASSLVVAGEQYV.

This clone was observed a few times. The chain couples TRBV30 to TRBJ2-7; tentatively, D is TRBD1 (6 bases). The V and J ends lost 0 bases and 2 bases respectively, with 8 bases between them. CDR3 length: 13 amino acids. The V gene's germline CDR1 is GTSNPN and CDR2 SVGIG (reference sequence). As DNA, the CDR3 is TGTGCCTGGAGTGTGCAGGGGCCCTACGAGCAGTACTTC. It encodes CAWSVQGPYEQYF.

This sequence joins TRBV14 and TRBJ2-5; D perhaps matches TRBD1 (5 bases). This CDR3 is built from 18 residues. Germline V CDR1 and CDR2: SGHDN, FVKESK. The V end was cut by 3 bases, the J end by 0 bases, with 20 bases between. The CDR3 here is CASSQGNRPNSYQETQYF. CDR3 nucleotide sequence: TGTGCCAGCAGCCAGGGAAACAGGCCGAACTCGTACCAAGAGACCCAGTACTTC. The full variable domain, its missing parts supplied by reference TRBV14 and TRBJ2-5, is EAGVTQFPSHSVIEKGQTVTLRCDPISGHDNLYWYRRVMGKEIKFLLHFVKESKQDESGMPNNRFLAERTGGTYSTLKVQPAELEDSGVYFCASSQGNRPNSYQETQYFGPGTRLLVL.

The chain joins TRBV9 to TRBJ1-6, with 9 nucleotides matching TRBD1. Germline V gives CDR1 SGDLS, CDR2 YYNGEE. The CDR3 consists of 15 residues. After removal of 4 bases from V and 8 bases from J, the junction contained 7 bases not matched to a gene. Here the CDR3 DNA reads TGTGCCAGCAGCCCTGGGGACAGGGACTATTCACCCCTCCACTTT. This translates into CASSPGDRDYSPLHF.

In this sample, this clone turned up once. The chain joins TRBV2 to TRBJ2-7; a weak D match, TRBD1 (6 bases). Trimming removed 4 bases at V and 5 bases at J, with 12 bases between. Germline CDR1 reads SNHLY; CDR2 reads FYNNEI. The CDR3 consists of 13 residues. Here the CDR3 DNA reads TGTGCCAGCAGTGCCACAGGGACCCACGAGCAGTACGTC. Its translation is CASSATGTHEQYV.

The V and J genes are TRBV10-3 and TRBJ2-3; a possible D gene is TRBD1 (6 bases). The CDR3 has 16 residues. With 3 bases removed from V and 4 bases from J, the gap between germline ends came to 17 bases. Germline V CDR1 and CDR2: ENHRY, SYGVKD. CDR3 protein: CAISDVNRAWSDTQYF. In DNA, the CDR3 is TGTGCCATCAGTGACGTAAACAGGGCGTGGTCAGATACGCAGTATTTT.

The chain has TRBV6-5 and TRBJ2-5; no definite D call. The germline V gene encodes CDR1 MNHEY and CDR2 SVGAGI. This CDR3 is 14 amino acids long. Trimming left V 2 bases short and J 0 bases short, with 7 bases between. CDR3 sequence: CASSYMGNQETQYF. CDR3 DNA sequence: TGTGCCAGCAGTTACATGGGCAACCAAGAGACCCAGTACTTC.

The chain couples TRBV5-6 to TRBJ2-7; 9 bases line up with TRBD1. The CDR3 loop spans 15 amino acids. Germline V gene data show CDR1 as SGHDT and CDR2 as YYEEEE. V lost 0 bases to trimming and J lost 2 bases; unmatched junction nucleotides: 3. The CDR3 region is CASSLGGTGPYEQYF. CDR3 bases: TGTGCCAGCAGCTTGGGGGGGACAGGGCCCTACGAGCAGTACTTC. Variable domain in full (rest from reference TRBV5-6 and TRBJ2-7): DAGVTQSPTHLIKTRGQQVTLRCSPKSGHDTVSWYQQALGQGPQFIFQYYEEEERQRGNFPDRFSGHQFPNYSSELNVNALLLGDSALYLCASSLGGTGPYEQYFGPGTRLTVT.

The CDR3 region has the DNA TGTGCCAGCAGCCAACCTAGCGGGGGGCCCCACAATGAGCAGTTCTTC. Translated, it gives CASSQPSGGPHNEQFF. The rearrangement uses TRBV3-1 (or the pseudogene TRBV3-2) and TRBJ2-1, with TRBD2 matching 11 bases. Germline V CDR1 and CDR2: LGHDT, YNNKEL (reference sequence). CDR3 length: 16 residues. The trim removed 2 bases at V and 5 bases at J, leaving 5 bases unmatched.

This clone was counted a single time. The chain recombines TRBV9 with TRBJ2-3; 11 bases are shared with TRBD1. V was clipped by 3 bases and J by 7 bases; unmatched bases: 10. CDR1 is SGDLS, CDR2 YYNGEE, per germline. CDR3 length: 16 residues. The CDR3 loop reads CASSGTSGTGGNTQYF. The DNA of the CDR3 is TGTGCCAGCAGCGGAACCTCCGGGACAGGGGGGAATACGCAGTATTTT.

The V call is TRBV7-2, the J call TRBJ2-1; TRBD2 agrees at 9 bases. V trimming: 2 bases; J trimming: 8 bases; junction bases outside the gene matches: 13. Germline CDR1 is SGHTA and CDR2 is FQGNSA. The CDR3 extends over 17 amino acids. The CDR3 is CASSLSSGGLLRDEQFF. The DNA for the CDR3 is TGTGCCAGCAGCTTAAGTAGCGGGGGCCTACTAAGGGATGAGCAGTTCTTC.

The chain recombines TRBV2 with TRBJ2-3; a weak D match, TRBD2 (6 bases). This CDR3 contains 15 residues. Germline CDR1 reads SNHLY; CDR2 reads FYNNEI. Deletions cut 3 bases from V and 2 bases from J, with 12 bases between. The CDR3 DNA is TGTGCCAGCAGTGAGCGGGGCCTACCCACAGATACGCAGTATTTT. It encodes CASSERGLPTDTQYF.

This rearrangement joins TRBV5-1 to TRBJ1-1; D perhaps matches TRBD1 (6 bases). CDR3 length: 13 residues. Germline V gene data show CDR1 as SGHRS and CDR2 as YFSETQ. The V and J ends lost 8 bases and 6 bases respectively, with 17 bases between them. CDR3 sequence: CASSTGRLAEAFF. CDR3 DNA: TGCGCCAGTTCCACAGGGAGATTGGCTGAAGCTTTCTTT.

This CDR3 reads CASSKWGWDTGELFF. The CDR3, as DNA: TGTGCCAGCAGTAAATGGGGCTGGGACACCGGGGAGCTGTTTTTT. V usage is TRBV27 and J usage is TRBJ2-2; possibly TRBD1 for D (5 bases). Germline V gene data show CDR1 as MNHEY and CDR2 as SMNVEV (reference sequence). The CDR3 runs to 15 residues. V lost 5 bases to trimming and J lost 3 bases, with 13 bases between them.

The rearrangement uses TRBV15 and TRBJ2-7; no clear D gene. The CDR3 spans 19 residues. Trimming cost V 0 bases and J 1 base, with 22 bases left between them. Germline CDR1 and CDR2: LNHNV and YYDKDF (reference sequence). The CDR3, as DNA: TGTGCCACCAGCAGAGATCCACTCAGTTCGGGTCGTCGTTCCTACGAGCAGTACTTC. The encoded protein is CATSRDPLSSGRRSYEQYF.

J is TRBJ1-5 and V is TRBV6-5; D possibly corresponds to TRBD1 (5 bases). This CDR3 has 13 residues. Germline-derived CDR1 and CDR2 are MNHEY and SVGAGI. V was clipped by 0 bases and J by 13 bases, with 13 bases between them. The CDR3 sequence: CASSYSRDRGQHF. For the CDR3, the DNA is TGTGCCAGCAGTTACTCGAGGGATCGGGGGCAGCATTTT.

J is TRBJ2-3 and V is TRBV5-1; TRBD2 agrees at 9 bases. J lost 1 base, V lost 7 bases, and 4 bases had no gene match. Germline V gene lookup returns CDR1 SGHRS and CDR2 YFSETQ. The CDR3 is 14 amino acids. The CDR3 loop is CASEASGGTDTQYF. As DNA, the CDR3 is TGCGCCAGCGAGGCTAGCGGGGGCACAGATACGCAGTATTTT.

The V gene is TRBV28, the J gene TRBJ1-6; D gene ambiguous. This CDR3 region has 14 residues. The V end was cut by 6 bases, the J end by 6 bases, with 12 bases between. The germline gives CDR1 MDHEN, CDR2 SYDVKM. The CDR3 sequence: CASSSGDSNSPLHF. The CDR3, as DNA: TGTGCCAGCAGCTCCGGGGATAGTAATTCACCCCTCCACTTT.

This clone was detected once. This rearrangement joins TRBV18 to TRBJ1-1; 7 nucleotides line up with TRBD1. This CDR3 has 16 residues. Germline V CDR1 and CDR2: KGHSH, LQKENI. The V gene end was trimmed by 3 bases and the J gene end by 2 bases; junction bases not matched to a gene: 9. Written as DNA, the CDR3 is TGTGCCAGCTCACCCAGGACAGGAGGAACCAACACTGAAGCTTTCTTT. Amino acids: CASSPRTGGTNTEAFF. Drawing the rest from reference TRBV18 and TRBJ1-1, the complete variable domain is NAGVMQNPRHLVRRRGQEARLRCSPMKGHSHVYWYRQLPEEGLKFMVYLQKENIIDESGMPKERFSAEFPKEGPSILRIQQVVRGDSAAYFCASSPRTGGTNTEAFFGQGTRLTVV.

The chain has TRBV2 and TRBJ2-7; weak D call: TRBD2 (5 bases). The V and J ends lost 2 bases and 0 bases respectively, with 8 bases between them. The CDR3 loop spans 14 amino acids. Germline CDR1 reads SNHLY; CDR2 reads FYNNEI. CDR3 nucleotide sequence: TGTGCCAGCAGTGAATGGGCGGGCTCCTACGAGCAGTACTTC. Translated, it gives CASSEWAGSYEQYF.

The chain links TRBV6-1 to TRBJ2-5; 10 bases match TRBD1. CDR3 length: 18 residues. V shed 1 base and J 5 bases; nucleotides not matched to a gene: 13. Germline assignment: CDR1 MNHNS and CDR2 SASEGT. The CDR3: CASSEVITPGQGLETQYF. The DNA of the CDR3 is TGTGCCAGCAGTGAAGTAATCACGCCGGGACAGGGGTTGGAGACCCAGTACTTC.

J is TRBJ1-6 and V is TRBV6-2 or TRBV6-3; unclear D gene. CDR1 is MNHEY, CDR2 SVGEGT, per germline. V lost 5 bases to trimming and J lost 0 bases, with 11 bases between them. This CDR3 is 16 amino acids long. The CDR3 bases are TGTGCCAGCAGTGCAACCCCGAGCTCCTATAATTCACCCCTCCACTTT. It translates to CASSATPSSYNSPLHF.

This chain uses TRBV5-6 with TRBJ1-5, with 9 nucleotides matching TRBD1. This CDR3 has 16 residues. Germline CDR1 is SGHDT and CDR2 is YYEEEE. The V gene end was trimmed by 4 bases and the J gene end by 4 bases; junction bases not matched to a gene: 9. DNA for the CDR3: TGTGCCAGCAGCAGAAAGGGACAGGGCCCGAATCAGCCCCAGCATTTT. Amino acids: CASSRKGQGPNQPQHF.

CDR3: CASSQPGLGGDTQYF. DNA for the CDR3: TGCGCCAGCAGCCAACCCGGCCTTGGGGGGGATACGCAGTATTTT. The gene calls are TRBV4-1 and TRBJ2-3; possibly TRBD2 for D (6 bases). Germline-derived CDR1 and CDR2 are MGHRA and YSYEKL. The CDR3 is made up of 15 amino acids. The V and J ends lost 2 bases and 6 bases respectively, with 15 bases between them.

This clone came up once. The rearrangement links TRBV4-3 to TRBJ1-2, with a weak D call TRBD1 (6 bases). V was pared by 0 bases and J by 4 bases, with 15 bases between. The CDR3 is 16 residues long. CDR1 and CDR2 from the germline V gene are LGHNA and YSLEER. CDR3 protein: CASSQDWEGGSYGYTF. The CDR3 nucleotides are TGCGCCAGCAGCCAAGATTGGGAGGGGGGTAGCTATGGCTACACCTTC.

CDR3: CARSLAQAGKLFF. The CDR3 DNA is TGTGCCAGAAGCTTGGCGCAGGCCGGAAAACTGTTTTTT. J is TRBJ1-4 and V is TRBV5-3; D not resolved. TRBV5-3 is placed among ORFs of uncertain function. The V end lost 0 bases, the J end lost 10 bases, and 10 bases lay between the germline ends. The CDR3 runs 13 residues.